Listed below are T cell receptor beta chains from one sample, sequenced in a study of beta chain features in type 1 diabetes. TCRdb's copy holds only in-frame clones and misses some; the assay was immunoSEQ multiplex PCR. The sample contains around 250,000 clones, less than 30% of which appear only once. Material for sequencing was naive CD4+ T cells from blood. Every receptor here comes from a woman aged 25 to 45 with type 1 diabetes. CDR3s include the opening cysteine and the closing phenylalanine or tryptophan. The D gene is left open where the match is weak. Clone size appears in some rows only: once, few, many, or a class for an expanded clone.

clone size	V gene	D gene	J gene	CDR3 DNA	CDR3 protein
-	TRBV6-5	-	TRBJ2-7	TGTGCCAGCAGCTGGGGGGTATCGGCCTACGAGCAGTACTTC	CASSWGVSAYEQYF
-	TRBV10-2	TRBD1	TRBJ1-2	TGCGCCAGCAGGTCCGGGACAGGGGGAAGCTATGGCTACACCTTC	CASRSGTGGSYGYTF
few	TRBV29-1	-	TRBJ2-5	TGCAGCGGAATAGGACAGCTTGGAGAGACCCAGTACTTC	CSGIGQLGETQYF
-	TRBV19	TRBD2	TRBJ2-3	TGTGCCTCGGGACTAGCGGGAGCAGATACGCAGTATTTT	CASGLAGADTQYF
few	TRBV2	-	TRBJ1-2	TGTGCCAGCAGTGAGGGGCAGTACTATGGCTACACCTTC	CASSEGQYYGYTF
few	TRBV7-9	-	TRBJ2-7	TGTGCCAGCAGCCCGACCGGGACACGTAGCTACGAGCAGTACTTC	CASSPTGTRSYEQYF
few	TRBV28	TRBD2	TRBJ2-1	TGTGCCAGCAGTACTAGCGGGGGTGAGCAGTTCTTC	CASSTSGGEQFF
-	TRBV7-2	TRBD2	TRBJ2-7	TGTGCCAGCAGCACCTCTAGCGGGGTAACCTACGAGCAGTACTTC	CASSTSSGVTYEQYF
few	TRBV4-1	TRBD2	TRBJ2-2	TGCGCCAGCAGCTTGACTAGCGGGAGGGTTAACACCGGGGAGCTGTTTTTT	CASSLTSGRVNTGELFF
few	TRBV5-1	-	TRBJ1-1	TGCGCCAGCAGCGCAGGGTTTGGTACTGAAGCTTTCTTT	CASSAGFGTEAFF